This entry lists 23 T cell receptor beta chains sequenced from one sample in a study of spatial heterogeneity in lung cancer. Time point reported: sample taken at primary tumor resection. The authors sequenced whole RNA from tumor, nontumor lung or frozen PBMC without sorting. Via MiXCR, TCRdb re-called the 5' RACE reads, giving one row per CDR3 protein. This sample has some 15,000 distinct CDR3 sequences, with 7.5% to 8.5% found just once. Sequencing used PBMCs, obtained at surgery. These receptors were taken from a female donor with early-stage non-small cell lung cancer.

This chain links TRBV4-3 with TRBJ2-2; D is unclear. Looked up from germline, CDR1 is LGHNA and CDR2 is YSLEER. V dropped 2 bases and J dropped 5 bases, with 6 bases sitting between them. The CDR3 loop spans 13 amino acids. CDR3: CASSQNKTGELFF. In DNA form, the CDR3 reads TGCGCCAGCAGCCAAAATAAAACCGGGGAGCTGTTTTTT.

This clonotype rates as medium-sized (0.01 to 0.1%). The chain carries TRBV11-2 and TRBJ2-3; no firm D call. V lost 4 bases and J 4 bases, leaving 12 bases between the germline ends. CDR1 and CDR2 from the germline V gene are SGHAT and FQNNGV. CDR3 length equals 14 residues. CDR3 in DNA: TGTGCCAGCAGCTCCCCTGGGCGTCCAGATACGCAGTATTTT. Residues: CASSSPGRPDTQYF.

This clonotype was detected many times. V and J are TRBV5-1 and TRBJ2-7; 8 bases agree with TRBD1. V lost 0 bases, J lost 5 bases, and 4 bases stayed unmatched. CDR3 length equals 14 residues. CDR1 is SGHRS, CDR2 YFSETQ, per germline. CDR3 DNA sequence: TGCGCCAGCAGCTTGGGACAGGGGATGAACGAGCAGTACTTC. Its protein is CASSLGQGMNEQYF.

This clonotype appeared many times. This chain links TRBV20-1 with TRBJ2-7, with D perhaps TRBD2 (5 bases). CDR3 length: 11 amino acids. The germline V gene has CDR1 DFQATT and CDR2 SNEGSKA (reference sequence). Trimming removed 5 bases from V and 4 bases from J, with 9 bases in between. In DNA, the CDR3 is TGCAGTGCTGTCCGGGGATACGAGCAGTACTTC. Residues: CSAVRGYEQYF.

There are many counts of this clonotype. This CDR3 is CSARGPGGGYEQYF. For the CDR3, the DNA is TGCAGTGCTAGAGGGCCGGGAGGGGGCTACGAGCAGTACTTC. The chain carries TRBV20-1 and TRBJ2-7; 8 bases are shared with TRBD2. This CDR3 has 14 amino acids. CDR1 and CDR2 from the germline V gene are DFQATT and SNEGSKA (reference sequence). V lost 1 base and J lost 3; bases outside the gene matches: 5.

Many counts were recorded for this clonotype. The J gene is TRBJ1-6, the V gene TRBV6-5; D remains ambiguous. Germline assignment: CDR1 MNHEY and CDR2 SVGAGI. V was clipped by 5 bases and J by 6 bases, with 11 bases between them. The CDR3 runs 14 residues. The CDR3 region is CASSALTGNSPLHF. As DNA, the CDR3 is TGTGCCAGCAGTGCCCTGACGGGTAATTCACCCCTCCACTTT.

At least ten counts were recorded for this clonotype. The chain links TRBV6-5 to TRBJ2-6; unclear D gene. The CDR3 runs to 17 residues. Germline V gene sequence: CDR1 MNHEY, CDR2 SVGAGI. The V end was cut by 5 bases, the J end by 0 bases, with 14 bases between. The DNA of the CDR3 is TGTGCCAGCAGTCTTACTTCAAGGAGCTCTGGGGCCAACGTCCTGACTTTC. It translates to CASSLTSRSSGANVLTF.

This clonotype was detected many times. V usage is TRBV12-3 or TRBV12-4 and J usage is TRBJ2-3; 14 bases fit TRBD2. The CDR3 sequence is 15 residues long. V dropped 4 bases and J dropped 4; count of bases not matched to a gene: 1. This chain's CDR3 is CASSSGLAGADTQYF. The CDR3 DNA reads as TGTGCCAGCAGTTCGGGACTAGCGGGAGCAGATACGCAGTATTTT.

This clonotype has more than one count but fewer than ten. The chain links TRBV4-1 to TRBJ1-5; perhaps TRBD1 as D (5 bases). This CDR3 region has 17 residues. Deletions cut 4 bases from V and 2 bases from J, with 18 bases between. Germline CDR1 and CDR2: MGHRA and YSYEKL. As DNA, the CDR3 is TGCGCCAGCAGCCTCCAATTGGGGGTGAGGGGCAATCAGCCCCAGCATTTT. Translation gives CASSLQLGVRGNQPQHF.

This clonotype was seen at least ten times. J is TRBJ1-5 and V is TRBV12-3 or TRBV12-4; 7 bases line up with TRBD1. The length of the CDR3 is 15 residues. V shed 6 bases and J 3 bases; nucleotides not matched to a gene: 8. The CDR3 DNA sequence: TGTGCCAGCAGCCTCGAGGGGGCTAACAATCAGCCCCAGCATTTT. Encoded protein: CASSLEGANNQPQHF.

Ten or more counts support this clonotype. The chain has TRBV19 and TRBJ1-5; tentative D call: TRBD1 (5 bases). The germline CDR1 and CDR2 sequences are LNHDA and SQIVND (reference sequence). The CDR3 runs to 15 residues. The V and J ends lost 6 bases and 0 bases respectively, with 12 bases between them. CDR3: CASSRQPDSNQPQHF. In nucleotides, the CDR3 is TGTGCCAGTAGCCGACAGCCTGATAGCAATCAGCCCCAGCATTTT.

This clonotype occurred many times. CDR3 DNA: TGTGCCAGCAGTTTAGGGCCAGCCTACGAGCAGTACTTC. Translating gives CASSLGPAYEQYF. The V call is TRBV12-3 or TRBV12-4, the J call TRBJ2-7; the D is unclear. This CDR3 comprises 13 residues. V lost 1 base, J lost 2 bases, and 6 bases lay in between.

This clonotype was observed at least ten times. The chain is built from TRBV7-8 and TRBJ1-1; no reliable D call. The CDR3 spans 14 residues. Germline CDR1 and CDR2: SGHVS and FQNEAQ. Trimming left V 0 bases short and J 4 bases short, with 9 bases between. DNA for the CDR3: TGTGCCAGCAGCTTAGCGGGGTTTAGCACTGAAGCTTTCTTT. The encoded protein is CASSLAGFSTEAFF.

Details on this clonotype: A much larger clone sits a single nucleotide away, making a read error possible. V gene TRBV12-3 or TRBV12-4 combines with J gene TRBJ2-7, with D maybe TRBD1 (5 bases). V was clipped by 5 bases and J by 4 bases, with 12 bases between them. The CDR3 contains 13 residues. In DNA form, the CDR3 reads TGTGCCAGCAGTCCCCAGACAGTTTACGAGCAGTACTTC. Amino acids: CASSPQTVYEQYF.

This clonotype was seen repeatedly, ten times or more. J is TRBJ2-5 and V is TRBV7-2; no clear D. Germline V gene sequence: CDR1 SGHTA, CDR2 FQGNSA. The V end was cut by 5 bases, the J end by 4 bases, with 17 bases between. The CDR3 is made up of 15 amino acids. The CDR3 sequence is CASSLRESRPETQYF. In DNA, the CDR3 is TGTGCCAGCAGCCTTCGCGAATCCCGGCCAGAGACCCAGTACTTC.

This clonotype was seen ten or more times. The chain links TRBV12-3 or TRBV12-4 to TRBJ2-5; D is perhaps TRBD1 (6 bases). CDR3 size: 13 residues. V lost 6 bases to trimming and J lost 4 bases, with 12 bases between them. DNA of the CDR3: TGTGCCAGCAGCGTCAGGGGAAGAGAGACCCAGTACTTC. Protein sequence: CASSVRGRETQYF.

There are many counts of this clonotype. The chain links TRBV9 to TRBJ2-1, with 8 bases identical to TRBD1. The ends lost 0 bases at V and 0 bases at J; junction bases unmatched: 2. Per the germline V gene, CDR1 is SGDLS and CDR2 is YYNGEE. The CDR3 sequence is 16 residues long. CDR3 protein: CASSVGDRGSYNEQFF. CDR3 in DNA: TGTGCCAGCAGCGTAGGAGACAGGGGCTCCTACAATGAGCAGTTCTTC.

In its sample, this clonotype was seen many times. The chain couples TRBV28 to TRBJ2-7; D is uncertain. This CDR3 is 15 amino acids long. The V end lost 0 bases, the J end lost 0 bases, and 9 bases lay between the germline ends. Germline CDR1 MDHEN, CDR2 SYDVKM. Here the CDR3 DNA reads TGTGCCAGCAGTTTATGGGCAGCATCCTCCTACGAGCAGTACTTC. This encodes CASSLWAASSYEQYF.

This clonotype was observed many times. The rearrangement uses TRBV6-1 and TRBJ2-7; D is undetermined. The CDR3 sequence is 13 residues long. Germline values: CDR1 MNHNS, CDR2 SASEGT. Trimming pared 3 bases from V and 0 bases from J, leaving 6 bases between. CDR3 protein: CASSETDSYEQYF. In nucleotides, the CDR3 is TGTGCCAGCAGTGAGACGGACTCCTACGAGCAGTACTTC.

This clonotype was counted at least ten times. DNA for the CDR3: TGTGCCAGCAGCGTGGGTCATGGCTACACCTTC. Translation gives CASSVGHGYTF. The V call is TRBV9, the J call TRBJ1-2, with no clear D. V lost 2 bases to trimming and J lost 6 bases, with 5 bases between them. The CDR3 is 11 residues long. Germline V CDR1 and CDR2: SGDLS, YYNGEE.

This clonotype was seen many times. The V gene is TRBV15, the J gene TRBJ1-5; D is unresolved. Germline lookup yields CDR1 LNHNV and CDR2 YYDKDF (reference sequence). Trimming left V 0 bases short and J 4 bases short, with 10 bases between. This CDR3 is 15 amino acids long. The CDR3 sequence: CATSRDGRTNQPQHF. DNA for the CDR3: TGTGCCACCAGCAGAGATGGCAGAACAAATCAGCCCCAGCATTTT.

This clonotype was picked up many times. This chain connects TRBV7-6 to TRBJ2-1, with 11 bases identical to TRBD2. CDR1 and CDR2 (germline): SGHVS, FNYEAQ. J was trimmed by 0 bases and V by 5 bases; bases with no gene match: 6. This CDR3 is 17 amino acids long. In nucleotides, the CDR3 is TGTGCCAGCAGCCTGTTAGCGGGGGGGAGCTCCTACAATGAGCAGTTCTTC. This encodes CASSLLAGGSSYNEQFF.

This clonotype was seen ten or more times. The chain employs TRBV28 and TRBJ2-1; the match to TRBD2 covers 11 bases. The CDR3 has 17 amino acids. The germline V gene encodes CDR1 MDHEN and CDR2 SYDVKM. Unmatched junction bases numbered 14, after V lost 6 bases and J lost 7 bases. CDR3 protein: CASSNLILAGGRNEQFF. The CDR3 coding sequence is TGTGCCAGCAGCAACCTTATCTTAGCGGGAGGGCGGAATGAGCAGTTCTTC.